These 10 T cell receptor beta chains came from one sample sequenced in a study of blood T cell repertoires in COVID-19. Produced via immunoSEQ multiplex PCR; TCRdb's table is partial and in-frame only. Here the sample spans approximately 140,000 clones, around 90% being singletons. Sequencing input: peripheral blood. Every receptor here comes from a human donor with COVID-19, enrolled during active disease. The donor label of this sample is uncertain.

The chain carries TRBV3-1 (or the pseudogene TRBV3-2) and TRBJ2-7; 8 positions agree with TRBD2. Germline loops: CDR1 LGHDT, CDR2 YNNKEL (reference sequence). V lost 1 base and J lost 6; bases outside the gene matches: 8. The CDR3 has 15 amino acids. Here the CDR3 reads CASSQAVGRGGEQYF. The CDR3 DNA reads TGTGCCAGCAGCCAAGCAGTCGGGAGGGGGGGCGAGCAGTACTTC.

V gene TRBV11-3 combines with J gene TRBJ2-1, with TRBD2 matching 7 bases. Germline loops: CDR1 SGHNT, CDR2 YENEEA. This CDR3 comprises 16 residues. V shed 5 bases, J shed 7 bases, and the junction held 14 bases outside the gene matches. The CDR3 sequence: CASSKSGEGRENEQFF. The CDR3 coding sequence is TGTGCCAGCAGCAAATCCGGGGAGGGCAGGGAGAATGAGCAGTTCTTC.

The chain couples TRBV5-1 to TRBJ2-7; tentative D call: TRBD1 (6 bases). V was trimmed by 4 bases and J by 4 bases, leaving 21 bases between them. CDR3 size: 16 residues. The germline CDR1 and CDR2 sequences are SGHRS and YFSETQ. For the CDR3, the DNA is TGCGCCAGCAGCGTAACAGGGATCGGCTCATCTTACGAGCAGTACTTC. Translation gives CASSVTGIGSSYEQYF. The full variable domain, rest sourced from reference TRBV5-1 and TRBJ2-7, is KAGVTQTPRYLIKTRGQQVTLSCSPISGHRSVSWYQQTPGQGLQFLFEYFSETQRNKGNFPGRFSGRQFSNSRSEMNVSTLELGDSALYLCASSVTGIGSSYEQYFGPGTRLTVT.

The rearrangement joins TRBV2 to TRBJ1-4; D is uncertain. The V end was cut by 5 bases, the J end by 4 bases, with 14 bases between. The CDR3 runs to 15 residues. CDR1 SNHLY and CDR2 FYNNEI come from the germline V gene. The CDR3 nucleotides read TGTGCCAGCAGTACAGAGAAGGCACTTAATGAAAAACTGTTTTTT. Its translation: CASSTEKALNEKLFF.

This chain joins TRBV3-1 (or the pseudogene TRBV3-2) and TRBJ1-1, with D possibly TRBD1 on 6 matching bases. The CDR3 spans 12 residues. The V and J ends lost 4 bases and 9 bases respectively, with 12 bases between them. Germline CDR1 LGHDT, CDR2 YNNKEL (reference sequence). The CDR3 loop reads CASSPWQGQAFF. CDR3 in DNA: TGTGCCAGCAGCCCTTGGCAGGGGCAAGCTTTCTTT.

This clone has only a few counts. This chain uses TRBV3-1 (or the pseudogene TRBV3-2) with TRBJ1-3; TRBD1 is a possible D gene (6 bases). CDR3 length: 16 amino acids. Germline V gene sequence: CDR1 LGHDT, CDR2 YNNKEL (reference sequence). With 4 bases removed from V and 0 bases from J, the gap between germline ends came to 13 bases. The CDR3, as DNA: TGTGCCAGCAGCCCAACAGGGACCCACTCTGGAAACACCATATATTTT. Translated, it gives CASSPTGTHSGNTIYF.

The chain links TRBV18 to TRBJ1-3, with TRBD1 matching over 7 bases. Germline values: CDR1 KGHSH, CDR2 LQKENI. This CDR3 region has 18 residues. With V trimmed by 4 bases and J by 0 bases, 12 bases remained unmatched. CDR3 loop: CASSRNLDRPVSGNTIYF. As DNA, the CDR3 is TGTGCCAGCTCACGAAACCTGGACAGGCCCGTCTCTGGAAACACCATATATTTT.

V and J are TRBV7-2 and TRBJ2-1; no firm D call. The CDR3 runs 14 residues. Trimming shortened V by 1 base and J by 6 bases, and 10 bases separated the two germline ends. Germline CDR1 and CDR2: SGHTA and FQGNSA. The CDR3 sequence: CASSLGRRGNEQFF. CDR3 nucleotides: TGTGCCAGCAGCTTAGGTCGTAGAGGCAATGAGCAGTTCTTC.

This sequence joins TRBV19 and TRBJ2-3; the D gene is possibly TRBD1 (6 bases). Germline V gene sequence: CDR1 LNHDA, CDR2 SQIVND (reference sequence). With 4 bases removed from V and 3 bases from J, the gap between germline ends came to 11 bases. The CDR3 sequence is 14 residues long. CDR3 nucleotides: TGTGCCAGTAGTACAGGGACAATTACAGATACGCAGTATTTT. It translates to CASSTGTITDTQYF.

The chain combines TRBV3-1 (or the pseudogene TRBV3-2) with TRBJ1-4; D not certain. Germline V lookup: CDR1 LGHDT, CDR2 YNNKEL (reference sequence). The CDR3 consists of 13 residues. V was cut by 4 bases and J by 10 bases, with 13 bases left in between. The CDR3 reads CASSPAALAKLFF. DNA of the CDR3: TGTGCCAGCAGCCCAGCGGCCCTGGCAAAACTGTTTTTT.